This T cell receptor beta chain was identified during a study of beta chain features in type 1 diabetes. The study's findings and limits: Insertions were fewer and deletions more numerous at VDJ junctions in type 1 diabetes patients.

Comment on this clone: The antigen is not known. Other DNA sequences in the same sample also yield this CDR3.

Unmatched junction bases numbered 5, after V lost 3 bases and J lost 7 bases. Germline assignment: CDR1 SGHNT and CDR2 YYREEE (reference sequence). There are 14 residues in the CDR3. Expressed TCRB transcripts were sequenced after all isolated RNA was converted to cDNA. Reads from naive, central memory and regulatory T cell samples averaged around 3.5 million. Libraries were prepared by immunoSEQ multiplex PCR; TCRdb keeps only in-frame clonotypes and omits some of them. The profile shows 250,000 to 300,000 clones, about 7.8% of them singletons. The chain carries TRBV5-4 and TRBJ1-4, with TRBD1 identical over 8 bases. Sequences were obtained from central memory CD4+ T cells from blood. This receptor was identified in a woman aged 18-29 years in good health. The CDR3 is CASSSPGGREKLFF. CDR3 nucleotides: TGTGCCAGCAGCTCTCCAGGGGGCCGTGAAAAACTGTTTTTT.